This TCR beta chain was documented in a study of shared clonotypes between healthy human individuals. Overall study context: Each donor had three CD4 naive, three CD4 memory, two CD8 naive and one CD8 memory plate. Study-wide results and limits: In contrast to clonotypes shared by all four donors, non-shared clonotypes had lower generation probabilities. Large depth notwithstanding, sorted-subset sequencing proved incomplete by rarefaction.

Positive CCR7 selection of CD45RO-negative cells yielded the naive CD8 cells, and terminally differentiated effector memory CD45RA+ cells were excluded. Caucasian adults residing in Nashville, Tennessee made up all the donors. To note about this clone: The antigen is not known.

The germline CDR1 and CDR2 sequences are SGHNT and YYREEE (reference sequence). The ends lost 0 bases at V and 5 bases at J; junction bases unmatched: 7. CDR3 length: 16 residues. TCRdb's table, derived via immunoSEQ multiplex PCR, lists solely in-frame clones and lacks some. The sample records some 2,100,000 clones, 93% being singletons. The source is a man aged 18 to 30 in good health. Some clones in this sample may be carry-over from other donors' samples. The chain is built from TRBV5-4 and TRBJ1-4, with 7 bases identical to TRBD1. The sequenced sample consisted of naive CD8+ T cells from PBMCs. The DNA of the CDR3 is TGTGCCAGCAGCTTGGGGACGGGACAGTACAATGAAAAACTGTTTTTT. Its protein is CASSLGTGQYNEKLFF.